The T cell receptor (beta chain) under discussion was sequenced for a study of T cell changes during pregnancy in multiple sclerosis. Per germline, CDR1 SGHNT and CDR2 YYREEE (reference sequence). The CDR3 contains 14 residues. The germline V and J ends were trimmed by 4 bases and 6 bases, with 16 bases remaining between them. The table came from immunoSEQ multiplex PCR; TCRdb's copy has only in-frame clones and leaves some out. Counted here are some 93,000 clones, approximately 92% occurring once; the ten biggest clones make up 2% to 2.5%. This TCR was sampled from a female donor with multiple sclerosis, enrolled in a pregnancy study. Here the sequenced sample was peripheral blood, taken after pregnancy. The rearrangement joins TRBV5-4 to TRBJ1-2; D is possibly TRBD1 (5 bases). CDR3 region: CASSLMTPDNGYTF. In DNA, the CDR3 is TGTGCCAGCAGCCTTATGACTCCGGACAATGGCTACACCTTC.